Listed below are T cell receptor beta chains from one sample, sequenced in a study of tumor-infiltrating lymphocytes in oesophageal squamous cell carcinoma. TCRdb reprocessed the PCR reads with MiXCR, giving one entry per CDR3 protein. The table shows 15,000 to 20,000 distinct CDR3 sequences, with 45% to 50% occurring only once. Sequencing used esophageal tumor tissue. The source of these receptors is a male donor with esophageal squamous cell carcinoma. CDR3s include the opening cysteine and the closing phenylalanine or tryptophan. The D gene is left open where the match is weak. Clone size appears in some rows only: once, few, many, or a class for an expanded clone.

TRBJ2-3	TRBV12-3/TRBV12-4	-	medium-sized	CASPPRTPSTDTQYF	TGTGCCAGTCCACCGAGGACACCCAGCACAGATACGCAGTATTTT
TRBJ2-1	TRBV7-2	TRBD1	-	CASSSRGGYSIQEQFF	TGTGCCAGCAGCTCACGAGGGGGCTATTCCATACAGGAGCAGTTCTTC
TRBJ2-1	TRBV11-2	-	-	CASSLTPYNEQFF	TGTGCCAGCAGCTTAACCCCTTACAATGAGCAGTTCTTC
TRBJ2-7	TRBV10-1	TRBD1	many	CASWGTGNYEQYF	TGCGCCAGCTGGGGGACAGGGAACTACGAGCAGTACTTC
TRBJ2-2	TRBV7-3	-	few	CASSSAWGGELFF	TGTGCCAGCAGCTCAGCATGGGGCGGGGAGCTGTTTTTT
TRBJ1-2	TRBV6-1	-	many	CASEGGLGGYTF	TGTGCCAGCGAGGGGGGGTTGGGTGGCTACACCTTC
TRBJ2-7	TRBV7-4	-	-	CASSSQVYEQYF	TGTGCCAGCAGCTCACAGGTCTACGAGCAGTACTTC
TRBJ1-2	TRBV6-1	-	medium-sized	CASRQDTSYGYTF	TGTGCCAGCAGACAGGACACCTCCTATGGCTACACCTTC
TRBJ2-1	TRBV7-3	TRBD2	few	CASSLGLAGGNEQFF	TGTGCCAGCAGCCTGGGACTAGCGGGAGGCAATGAGCAGTTCTTC
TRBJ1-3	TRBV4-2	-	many	CASSPQLAEGNTIYF	TGTGCCAGCAGCCCCCAATTGGCGGAAGGAAACACCATATATTTT
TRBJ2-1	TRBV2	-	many	CASVGKRSYNEQFF	TGTGCCAGCGTGGGGAAGCGGAGCTACAATGAGCAGTTCTTC
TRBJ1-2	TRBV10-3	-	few	CATSNEGNYGYTF	TGTGCCACATCAAACGAAGGTAACTATGGCTACACCTTC
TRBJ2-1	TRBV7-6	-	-	CASSSGAVTLGNEQFF	TGTGCCAGCAGCTCCGGAGCGGTCACCTTGGGCAATGAGCAGTTCTTC
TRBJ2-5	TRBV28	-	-	CASTRDLGETQYF	TGTGCCAGCACTCGGGATCTCGGAGAGACCCAGTACTTC